What follows are 18 T cell receptor beta chains derived from one specimen sequenced in a study of control samples from healthy donors and cancer patients. Here immunoSEQ multiplex PCR was the method, and the copy in TCRdb shows in-frame clones only, minus some. The sample shows roughly 120,000 clones, 85% to 90% of them seen only once. The sample comprised PBMCs. The receptors stem from a woman aged 50 to 60 with colorectal cancer.

The chain combines TRBV9 with TRBJ2-5, with TRBD2 matching over 9 bases. The CDR3 has 16 amino acids. Germline assignment: CDR1 SGDLS and CDR2 YYNGEE. V lost 4 bases and J lost 4; bases outside the gene matches: 11. The CDR3 nucleotides are TGTGCCAGCAGCCCTAGTAGCGGGGGCTGGGGAGAGACCCAGTACTTC. Its translation: CASSPSSGGWGETQYF.

This chain uses TRBV6-5 with TRBJ1-4; D gene unclear. This CDR3 contains 14 residues. Trimming took off 6 bases at V and 0 bases at J, with 8 bases between the two ends. CDR1 MNHEY and CDR2 SVGAGI come from the germline V gene. The CDR3 protein is CASRDRATNEKLFF. CDR3 DNA: TGTGCCAGCAGAGATAGAGCAACTAATGAAAAACTGTTTTTT.

The CDR3 region is CAWSVKGYNSPLHF. The CDR3 region has the DNA TGTGCCTGGAGTGTAAAGGGGTATAATTCACCCCTCCACTTT. The chain recombines TRBV30 with TRBJ1-6, with D perhaps matching TRBD1 (5 bases). This CDR3 is 14 amino acids long. Trimming took off 0 bases at V and 4 bases at J, with 7 bases between the two ends. CDR1 and CDR2 (germline): GTSNPN, SVGIG (reference sequence).

V is TRBV10-3 and J is TRBJ2-7; TRBD2 aligns across 9 bases. With 5 bases clipped from V and 2 bases from J, the junction kept 1 base outside the gene matches. Germline values: CDR1 ENHRY, CDR2 SYGVKD. The CDR3 contains 13 residues. The CDR3 sequence is CAISSGGTYEQYF. CDR3 DNA sequence: TGTGCCATCAGTAGCGGGGGGACCTACGAGCAGTACTTC.

The rearrangement uses TRBV21-1 and TRBJ2-1. TRBV21-1 is shown as a pseudogene. The CDR3 covers 15 residues. In nucleotides, the CDR3 is TGTGCCAGCAGCTTAGGGACGCCCCGGTACAATGAGCAGTTCTTC. This encodes CASSLGTPRYNEQFF.

The count of this clone is one. The chain has TRBV18 and TRBJ2-3; a weak D match, TRBD2 (5 bases). The CDR3 is made up of 14 amino acids. CDR1 and CDR2 from the germline V gene are KGHSH and LQKENI. The V end lost 0 bases, the J end lost 5 bases, and 9 bases lay between the germline ends. The CDR3 sequence is CASSPPLRGDTQYF. The CDR3 DNA is TGTGCCAGCTCACCACCGCTCCGGGGAGATACGCAGTATTTT.

The chain has TRBV19 and TRBJ1-2; possible D gene TRBD1, 6 bases. Germline V gene data show CDR1 as LNHDA and CDR2 as SQIVND (reference sequence). This CDR3 region has 15 residues. Trimming removed 4 bases from V and 4 bases from J, with 16 bases in between. The CDR3 loop reads CASSTTTGLGYGYTF. The CDR3 region has the DNA TGTGCCAGTAGTACCACTACAGGGTTGGGCTATGGCTACACCTTC.

This clone was seen once. The same CDR3 arises from other DNA sequences in this sample as well. The chain combines TRBV9 with TRBJ1-1; no clear D gene. Germline CDR1 and CDR2: SGDLS and YYNGEE. V was clipped by 1 base and J by 1 base, with 5 bases between them. This CDR3 comprises 13 residues. The chain's CDR3 is CASSVTANTEAFF. CDR3 bases: TGTGCCAGCAGCGTAACGGCGAACACTGAAGCTTTCTTT.

The chain combines TRBV28 with TRBJ1-1; tentatively, D is TRBD1 (5 bases). The length of the CDR3 is 13 residues. Trimming took off 4 bases at V and 2 bases at J, with 8 bases between the two ends. Germline V gene sequence: CDR1 MDHEN, CDR2 SYDVKM. CDR3 DNA: TGTGCCAGCAGTTCCAGGGTAAACACTGAAGCTTTCTTT. Its translation is CASSSRVNTEAFF.

Worth noting for this clone: Other DNA sequences of this sample code for an identical CDR3. DNA for the CDR3: TGTGCCAGCAGCCTGGGACCGAGCTCCTACGAGCAGTACTTC. Translation: CASSLGPSSYEQYF. The rearrangement links TRBV7-2 to TRBJ2-7, with D possibly being TRBD1 or TRBD2 (5 bases each). This CDR3 has 14 amino acids. Germline lookup yields CDR1 SGHTA and CDR2 FQGNSA. Between the trimmed V and J ends, which lost 5 bases and 0 bases, there was a span of 11 bases.

This sequence joins TRBV19 and TRBJ2-3; no firm D call. Germline CDR1 reads LNHDA; CDR2 reads SQIVND (reference sequence). The CDR3 loop spans 15 amino acids. The germline V and J ends were trimmed by 4 bases and 2 bases, with 13 bases remaining between them. The CDR3: CASSKVPGITDTQYF. In nucleotides, the CDR3 is TGTGCCAGTAGTAAGGTCCCAGGTATCACAGATACGCAGTATTTT.

CDR3 sequence (DNA): TGCGCCAGCAGCCAGCCCGGGACTAGCGGAGACTCTGGGGCCAACGTCCTGACTTTC. It encodes CASSQPGTSGDSGANVLTF. The rearrangement links TRBV4-1 to TRBJ2-6; 11 nucleotides align to TRBD2. This CDR3 is built from 19 residues. After removal of 3 bases from V and 0 bases from J, the junction contained 7 bases not matched to a gene. In germline, CDR1 is MGHRA, CDR2 YSYEKL.

The chain employs TRBV20-1 and TRBJ1-2; D is unclear. The germline V gene has CDR1 DFQATT and CDR2 SNEGSKA (reference sequence). The CDR3 extends over 11 amino acids. The germline V and J ends were trimmed by 3 bases and 9 bases, with 11 bases remaining between them. The CDR3 sequence is CSARTDWSYTF. As DNA, the CDR3 is TGCAGTGCTAGGACGGATTGGAGCTACACCTTC.

The rearrangement uses TRBV19 and TRBJ2-1; TRBD1 is a possible D gene (5 bases). Trimming pared 5 bases from V and 9 bases from J, leaving 20 bases between. CDR3 length: 15 residues. The germline gives CDR1 LNHDA, CDR2 SQIVND (reference sequence). The CDR3: CASSRDRSGLGEQFF. The CDR3 DNA sequence: TGTGCCAGTAGTCGCGACAGATCGGGCCTAGGTGAGCAGTTCTTC.

The chain employs TRBV11-2 and TRBJ1-2; D is ambiguous. The V gene's germline CDR1 is SGHAT and CDR2 FQNNGV. This CDR3 comprises 14 residues. Trimming stripped 1 base from V and 4 bases from J, with 10 bases between. CDR3 DNA: TGTGCCAGCAGCTTAGGACGGGTGTCCTATGGCTACACCTTC. This sequence encodes CASSLGRVSYGYTF.

The rearrangement joins TRBV5-1 to TRBJ1-2, with D tentatively TRBD1 (5 bases). Germline-derived CDR1 and CDR2 are SGHRS and YFSETQ. The CDR3 runs 14 residues. V was shortened by 0 bases and J by 7 bases, with 13 bases between the two germline ends. The CDR3 reads CASSLEGRVGGYTF. The CDR3 DNA reads as TGCGCCAGCAGCTTGGAGGGCAGGGTAGGTGGCTACACCTTC.

The chain employs TRBV7-9 and TRBJ2-5, with D uncertain. Germline CDR1 reads SEHNR; CDR2 reads FQNEAQ (reference sequence). The CDR3 runs 11 residues. V was pared by 4 bases and J by 7 bases, with 7 bases between. The CDR3 region is CASSSARTQYF. The CDR3 nucleotides are TGTGCCAGCAGCTCAGCCCGGACCCAGTACTTC.

The chain couples TRBV19 to TRBJ2-3; 8 nucleotides line up with TRBD1. With 8 bases clipped from V and 5 bases from J, the junction kept 6 bases outside the gene matches. CDR3 length: 13 amino acids. Germline V lookup: CDR1 LNHDA, CDR2 SQIVND (reference sequence). The DNA for the CDR3 is TGTGCCAGTCAGCCAACAGGGGGAGATACGCAGTATTTT. The encoded protein is CASQPTGGDTQYF.